One TCR beta chain is described in this entry. Its antigen is unidentified. The sample is drawn from a study of T cells after yellow fever vaccination. A single record per CDR3 protein comes from TCRdb applying MiXCR to the 5' RACE reads. Of 450,000 to 600,000 distinct CDR3 sequences in the sample, approximately 15% were seen once. Findings and limits, study-wide: The secondary response showed a weaker magnitude and a faster peak, day 5 versus 15.

The material sequenced was PBMCs, taken on the day of the yellow fever booster vaccination. This receptor was identified in a man in his thirties or forties who received the YFV17D yellow fever vaccine.

The CDR3: CASPGLAGEANEQFF. The CDR3 DNA is TGTGCCAGCCCCGGCCTAGCGGGAGAGGCAAATGAGCAGTTCTTC. The V and J genes are TRBV2 and TRBJ2-1; 10 bases match TRBD2. With V trimmed by 8 bases and J by 7 bases, 11 bases remained unmatched. Germline CDR1 reads SNHLY; CDR2 reads FYNNEI. The CDR3 spans 15 residues. Filled out from reference TRBV2 and TRBJ2-1, the complete variable domain reads EPEVTQTPSHQVTQMGQEVILRCVPISNHLYFYWYRQILGQKVEFLVSFYNNEISEKSEIFDDQFSVERPDGSNFTLKIRSTKLEDSAMYFCASPGLAGEANEQFFGPGTRLTVL.